Listed here are 24 T cell receptor beta chains from one sample, sequenced in a study of cytomegalovirus exposure and HLA in healthy donors. PCR was performed using 60 Vbeta and 13 Jbeta primers. TCRdb keeps only in-frame clones here, not all; method: immunoSEQ multiplex PCR. The sample records roughly 180,000 clones, about four fifths being singletons. Sequencing used PBMCs. The source of these receptors is a girl aged 10-17 years in good health and CMV-seropositive.

This chain uses TRBV5-1 with TRBJ2-2; 7 bases are a match to TRBD1. This CDR3 contains 16 residues. After removal of 4 bases from V and 1 base from J, the junction contained 7 bases not matched to a gene. Germline CDR1 reads SGHRS; CDR2 reads YFSETQ. The CDR3 DNA follows: TGCGCCAGCAGCCTGAAACAGGGGATGAACACCGGGGAGCTGTTTTTT. Translated: CASSLKQGMNTGELFF.

V and J are TRBV9 and TRBJ2-1; 8 bases match TRBD1. The V and J ends lost 4 bases and 1 base, in that order; junction bases with no gene match: 4. In germline, CDR1 is SGDLS, CDR2 YYNGEE. This CDR3 region has 15 residues. CDR3 region: CASSHDRGSYNEQFF. CDR3 sequence (DNA): TGTGCCAGCAGCCACGACAGGGGTTCCTACAATGAGCAGTTCTTC.

This chain links TRBV2 with TRBJ2-3; 9 nucleotides line up with TRBD1. CDR1 and CDR2 (germline): SNHLY, FYNNEI. The CDR3 loop spans 18 amino acids. With V trimmed by 5 bases and J by 4 bases, 16 bases remained unmatched. The CDR3 DNA is TGTGCCAGCAGTCGTAAGGCGATCCGGGACAGGGTTGCAGATACGCAGTATTTT. Residues: CASSRKAIRDRVADTQYF. The variable domain in full, with the rest retrieved from reference TRBV2 and TRBJ2-3, is EPEVTQTPSHQVTQMGQEVILRCVPISNHLYFYWYRQILGQKVEFLVSFYNNEISEKSEIFDDQFSVERPDGSNFTLKIRSTKLEDSAMYFCASSRKAIRDRVADTQYFGPGTRLTVL.

In its sample, this clone was seen once. J is TRBJ1-4 and V is TRBV30; a weak D match, TRBD1 (6 bases). The CDR3 extends over 12 amino acids. CDR1 is GTSNPN and CDR2 is SVGIG in the germline V gene (reference sequence). V was trimmed by 3 bases and J by 8 bases, leaving 10 bases between them. The CDR3 spells CAWRAQGEKLFF. CDR3 nucleotides: TGTGCCTGGAGGGCACAGGGCGAAAAACTGTTTTTT. Full variable domain (missing parts from reference TRBV30 and TRBJ1-4): SQTIHQWPATLVQPVGSPLSLECTVEGTSNPNLYWYRQAAGRGLQLLFYSVGIGQISSEVPQNLSASRPQDRQFILSSKKLLLSDSGFYLCAWRAQGEKLFFGSGTQLSVL.

This chain joins TRBV2 and TRBJ2-2; 11 nucleotides align to TRBD2. The CDR3 contains 17 residues. Germline V gene lookup returns CDR1 SNHLY and CDR2 FYNNEI. Trimming took 5 bases from V and 5 from J; bases not matched to a gene: 10. CDR3 protein: CASSQLLASGGTGELFF. CDR3 coding DNA: TGTGCCAGCAGTCAACTTTTGGCTAGCGGGGGGACCGGGGAGCTGTTTTTT.

V gene TRBV7-2 combines with J gene TRBJ2-3, with D perhaps TRBD1 (7 bases). Germline V gene sequence: CDR1 SGHTA, CDR2 FQGNSA. This CDR3 spans 12 amino acids. Deletions cut 5 bases from V and 6 bases from J, with 9 bases between. CDR3 nucleotides: TGTGCCAGCAGCCCAGGGGGGGATACGCAGTATTTT. Encoded protein: CASSPGGDTQYF.

This clone has only a few counts. Other DNA sequences within the sample encode an identical CDR3. The chain is built from TRBV4-3 and TRBJ1-5; TRBD1 matches 9 bases. The CDR3 is made up of 15 amino acids. Losses at the gene ends were 0 bases for V and 4 bases for J; bases not matched to a gene: 1. The V gene's germline CDR1 is LGHNA and CDR2 YSLEER. CDR3 DNA sequence: TGCGCCAGCAGCCAAGAGGGGACAGGGAATCAGCCCCAGCATTTT. Translated: CASSQEGTGNQPQHF.

This sequence joins TRBV18 and TRBJ1-2; 11 bases map to TRBD1. The CDR3 has 15 amino acids. CDR1 and CDR2 (germline): KGHSH, LQKENI. V was clipped by 0 bases and J by 3 bases; unmatched bases: 0. The CDR3 spells CASSPPGQGDYGYTF. The CDR3 coding sequence is TGTGCCAGCTCACCACCGGGACAGGGGGACTATGGCTACACCTTC. Variable domain in full (rest from reference TRBV18 and TRBJ1-2): NAGVMQNPRHLVRRRGQEARLRCSPMKGHSHVYWYRQLPEEGLKFMVYLQKENIIDESGMPKERFSAEFPKEGPSILRIQQVVRGDSAAYFCASSPPGQGDYGYTFGSGTRLTVV.

In DNA form, the CDR3 reads TGTGCCAGCAGCTTACGGACTAGCGGGGAAGCCTCCTACGAGCAGTACTTC. This gives the protein CASSLRTSGEASYEQYF. The chain carries TRBV7-2 and TRBJ2-7; TRBD2 agrees at 12 bases. This CDR3 comprises 17 residues. Looked up from germline, CDR1 is SGHTA and CDR2 is FQGNSA. Trimming took 2 bases from V and 0 from J; bases not matched to a gene: 5.

This clone was picked up a small number of times. The chain couples TRBV6-5 to TRBJ1-5; the D gene is possibly TRBD1 (6 bases). Trimming removed 6 bases from V and 5 bases from J, with 11 bases in between. The CDR3 extends over 13 amino acids. Germline V CDR1 and CDR2: MNHEY, SVGAGI. The CDR3 reads CASSTGTYQPQHF. The CDR3 DNA is TGTGCCAGCAGCACAGGGACCTATCAGCCCCAGCATTTT.

There are a few counts of this clone. DNA for the CDR3: TGTGCCAGCAGTGACTCGATTTCAAGCGGGGGATACCCCGGCACCGGGGAGCTGTTTTTT. Translated, it gives CASSDSISSGGYPGTGELFF. The V and J genes are TRBV6-4 and TRBJ2-2; the match to TRBD2 covers 8 bases. The germline V gene encodes CDR1 MRHNA and CDR2 SNTAGT. After removal of 0 bases from V and 4 bases from J, the junction contained 16 bases not matched to a gene. This CDR3 region has 20 residues.

The gene calls are TRBV2 and TRBJ2-3, with D possibly matching TRBD1 (5 bases). The V and J ends lost 2 bases and 0 bases respectively, with 12 bases between them. The V gene's germline CDR1 is SNHLY and CDR2 FYNNEI. The CDR3 contains 16 residues. The CDR3 loop reads CASSESRALSTDTQYF. CDR3 DNA sequence: TGTGCCAGCAGTGAATCCAGGGCTCTTAGCACAGATACGCAGTATTTT.

V usage is TRBV4-1 and J usage is TRBJ1-4, with a tentative D call TRBD1 (5 bases). The CDR3 has 16 residues. Per germline, CDR1 MGHRA and CDR2 YSYEKL. With 0 bases removed from V and 8 bases from J, the gap between germline ends came to 16 bases. The CDR3 nucleotides are TGCGCCAGCAGCCAAGATCGGTGGGGAAAGGGGGAAAAACTGTTTTTT. This codes for CASSQDRWGKGEKLFF.

V usage is TRBV9 and J usage is TRBJ2-2; TRBD2 agrees at 9 bases. The V gene end was trimmed by 3 bases and the J gene end by 8 bases; junction bases not matched to a gene: 5. CDR1 is SGDLS, CDR2 YYNGEE, per germline. CDR3 length: 14 residues. The CDR3 loop is CASSDLAGSGELFF. The DNA for the CDR3 is TGTGCCAGCAGCGACCTAGCGGGGTCTGGGGAGCTGTTTTTT.

This chain connects TRBV6-5 to TRBJ1-2, with TRBD1 identical over 10 bases. The CDR3 consists of 14 residues. Germline V gene data show CDR1 as MNHEY and CDR2 as SVGAGI. The trim removed 5 bases at V and 6 bases at J, leaving 6 bases unmatched. The CDR3 DNA follows: TGTGCCAGCAGTAAGGGGGACAGGGGAAATGGCTACACCTTC. Its translation is CASSKGDRGNGYTF.

The rearrangement uses TRBV10-2 and TRBJ2-3; D possibly corresponds to TRBD2 (5 bases). The V end was cut by 4 bases, the J end by 6 bases, with 14 bases between. Per germline, CDR1 WSHSY and CDR2 SAAADI. The CDR3 is 14 amino acids. This CDR3 is CASSGRTGLDTQYF. DNA of the CDR3: TGCGCCAGCAGTGGGCGGACTGGATTGGATACGCAGTATTTT.

The gene calls are TRBV18 and TRBJ2-5; TRBD1 matches 10 bases. The CDR3 covers 16 residues. The V gene end was trimmed by 6 bases and the J gene end by 4 bases; junction bases not matched to a gene: 11. Germline V lookup: CDR1 KGHSH, CDR2 LQKENI. The CDR3 sequence: CASSQTGQGVGETQYF. The CDR3 DNA is TGTGCCAGCTCTCAAACCGGACAGGGGGTTGGAGAGACCCAGTACTTC.

This clone was found once. The rearrangement links TRBV9 to TRBJ2-5; D might be TRBD1 (5 bases). This CDR3 is 15 amino acids long. CDR1 is SGDLS and CDR2 is YYNGEE in the germline V gene. V lost 0 bases and J lost 0, with 9 bases in between. CDR3 in amino acids: CASSVVGRDQETQYF. The DNA of the CDR3 is TGTGCCAGCAGCGTAGTTGGCAGGGACCAAGAGACCCAGTACTTC.

The chain couples TRBV9 to TRBJ1-2, with 7 positions matching TRBD1. Germline CDR1 is SGDLS and CDR2 is YYNGEE. The CDR3 runs 14 residues. V was pared by 3 bases and J by 5 bases, with 7 bases of the junction left unmatched. CDR3 region: CASSASGTAYGYTF. The CDR3 DNA reads as TGTGCCAGCAGCGCCTCTGGGACAGCTTATGGCTACACCTTC.

Remarks on this clone: This sample also contains other DNA sequences that code for the same CDR3. The chain is built from TRBV9 and TRBJ2-1; the match to TRBD2 covers 7 bases. The germline V gene encodes CDR1 SGDLS and CDR2 YYNGEE. Unmatched junction bases numbered 0, after V lost 0 bases and J lost 0 bases. The CDR3 runs to 15 residues. Here the CDR3 DNA reads TGTGCCAGCAGCGTAGCGGGGGGCTCCTACAATGAGCAGTTCTTC. Protein sequence: CASSVAGGSYNEQFF.

The chain links TRBV7-7 to TRBJ1-1; TRBD1 might be the D (5 bases). In germline, CDR1 is SSHAT, CDR2 FNYEAQ (reference sequence). With 5 bases removed from V and 1 base from J, the gap between germline ends came to 8 bases. The CDR3 is made up of 13 amino acids. The CDR3 nucleotides read TGTGCCAGCAGCGTTGACAGGAACACTGAAGCTTTCTTT. It translates to CASSVDRNTEAFF.

The V call is TRBV5-1, the J call TRBJ1-3; D may be TRBD1 (5 bases). This CDR3 has 15 amino acids. V lost 0 bases to trimming and J lost 4 bases, with 11 bases between them. Germline-derived CDR1 and CDR2 are SGHRS and YFSETQ. CDR3 DNA sequence: TGCGCCAGCAGCTTGGACAGGACGGGCGGAAACACCATATATTTT. Encoded protein: CASSLDRTGGNTIYF.

This chain uses TRBV10-1 with TRBJ2-2; 7 bases fit TRBD1. Per the germline V gene, CDR1 is WNHNN and CDR2 is SYGVQD (reference sequence). V shed 3 bases and J 7 bases; nucleotides not matched to a gene: 2. The CDR3 is 13 residues long. This CDR3 is CASSEGQVGELFF. CDR3 bases: TGCGCCAGCAGTGAAGGACAGGTCGGGGAGCTGTTTTTT.

The chain carries TRBV15 and TRBJ2-2, with no clear D. The germline V gene encodes CDR1 LNHNV and CDR2 YYDKDF (reference sequence). V gave up 0 bases and J gave up 5 bases, with 7 bases separating them. CDR3 size: 14 residues. CDR3 loop: CATSRDGKTGELFF. CDR3 nucleotide sequence: TGTGCCACCAGCAGAGACGGTAAAACCGGGGAGCTGTTTTTT.